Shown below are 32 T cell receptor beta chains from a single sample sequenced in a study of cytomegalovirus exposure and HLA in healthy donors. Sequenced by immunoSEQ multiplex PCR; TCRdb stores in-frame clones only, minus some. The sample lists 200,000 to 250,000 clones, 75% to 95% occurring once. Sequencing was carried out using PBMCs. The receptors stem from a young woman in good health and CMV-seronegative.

CDR3 protein: CASSLSTTKLNEQFF. The CDR3 bases are TGTGCCAGCAGCTTATCCACTACGAAACTGAATGAGCAGTTCTTC. V gene TRBV7-8 combines with J gene TRBJ2-1; no firm D call. The V and J ends lost 2 bases and 7 bases respectively, with 15 bases between them. Germline CDR1 and CDR2: SGHVS and FQNEAQ. This CDR3 has 15 amino acids. Complete variable domain (other parts from reference TRBV7-8 and TRBJ2-1): GAGVSQSPRYKVAKRGQDVALRCDPISGHVSLFWYQQALGQGPEFLTYFQNEAQLDKSGLPSDRFFAERPEGSVSTLKIQRTQQEDSAVYLCASSLSTTKLNEQFFGPGTRLTVL.

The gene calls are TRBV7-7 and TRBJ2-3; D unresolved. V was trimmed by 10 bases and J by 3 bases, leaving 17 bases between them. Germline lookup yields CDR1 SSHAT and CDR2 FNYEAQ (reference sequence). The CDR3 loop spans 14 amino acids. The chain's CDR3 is CANAGSTNTDTQYF. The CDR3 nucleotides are TGTGCCAACGCCGGGTCCACAAATACAGATACGCAGTATTTT. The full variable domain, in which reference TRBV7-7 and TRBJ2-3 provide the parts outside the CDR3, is GAGVSQSPRYKVTKRGQDVTLRCDPISSHATLYWYQQALGQGPEFLTYFNYEAQPDKSGLPSDRFSAERPEGSISTLTIQRTEQRDSAMYRCANAGSTNTDTQYFGPGTRLTVL.

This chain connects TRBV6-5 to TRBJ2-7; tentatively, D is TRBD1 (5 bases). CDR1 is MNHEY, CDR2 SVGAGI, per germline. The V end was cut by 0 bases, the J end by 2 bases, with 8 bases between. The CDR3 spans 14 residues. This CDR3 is CASSYSRVTYEQYF. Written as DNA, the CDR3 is TGTGCCAGCAGTTACTCCAGGGTGACCTACGAGCAGTACTTC.

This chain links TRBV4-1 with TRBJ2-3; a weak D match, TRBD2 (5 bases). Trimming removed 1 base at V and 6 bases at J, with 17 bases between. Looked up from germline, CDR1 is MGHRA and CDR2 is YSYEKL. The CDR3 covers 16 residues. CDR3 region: CASSQVQPEGPDTQYF. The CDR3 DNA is TGCGCCAGCAGCCAAGTGCAACCAGAGGGCCCGGATACGCAGTATTTT.

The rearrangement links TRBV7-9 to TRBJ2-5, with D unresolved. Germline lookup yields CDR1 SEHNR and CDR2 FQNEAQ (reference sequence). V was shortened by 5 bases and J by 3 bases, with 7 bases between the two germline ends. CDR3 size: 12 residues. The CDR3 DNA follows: TGTGCCAGCAGCCTAAACGAAGAGACCCAGTACTTC. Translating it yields CASSLNEETQYF. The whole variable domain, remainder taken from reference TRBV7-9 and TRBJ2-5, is DTGVSQNPRHKITKRGQNVTFRCDPISEHNRLYWYRQTLGQGPEFLTYFQNEAQLEKSRLLSDRFSAERPKGSFSTLEIQRTEQGDSAMYLCASSLNEETQYFGPGTRLLVL.

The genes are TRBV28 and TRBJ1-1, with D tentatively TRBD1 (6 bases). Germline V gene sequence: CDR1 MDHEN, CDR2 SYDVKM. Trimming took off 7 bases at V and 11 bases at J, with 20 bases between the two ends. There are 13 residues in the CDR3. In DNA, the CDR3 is TGTGCCAGCACACCCGGGACACCGCTTGAGGCTTTCTTT. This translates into CASTPGTPLEAFF.

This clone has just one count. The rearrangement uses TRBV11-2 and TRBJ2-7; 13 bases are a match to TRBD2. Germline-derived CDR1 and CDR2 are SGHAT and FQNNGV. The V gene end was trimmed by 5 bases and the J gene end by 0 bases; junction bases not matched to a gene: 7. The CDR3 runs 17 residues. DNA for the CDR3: TGTGCCAGCAGCCGTGGGACTAGCGGGATGACCTCCTACGAGCAGTACTTC. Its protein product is CASSRGTSGMTSYEQYF.

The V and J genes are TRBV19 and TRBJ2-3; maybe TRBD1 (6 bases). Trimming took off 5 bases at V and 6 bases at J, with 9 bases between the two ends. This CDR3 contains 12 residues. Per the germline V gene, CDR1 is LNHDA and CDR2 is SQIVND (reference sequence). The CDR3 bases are TGTGCCAGTAGTTCGGGACACGATACGCAGTATTTT. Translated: CASSSGHDTQYF. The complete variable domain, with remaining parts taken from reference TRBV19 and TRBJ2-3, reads DGGITQSPKYLFRKEGQNVTLSCEQNLNHDAMYWYRQDPGQGLRLIYYSQIVNDFQKGDIAEGYSVSREKKESFPLTVTSAQKNPTAFYLCASSSGHDTQYFGPGTRLTVL.

CDR3 amino acids: CASSSSGNEQFF. DNA of the CDR3: TGTGCCAGCAGTTCTAGCGGGAATGAGCAGTTCTTC. The chain links TRBV2 to TRBJ2-1, with TRBD2 matching 8 bases. CDR1 and CDR2 (germline): SNHLY, FYNNEI. This CDR3 comprises 12 residues. Unmatched junction bases numbered 1, after V lost 5 bases and J lost 7 bases. Filled out from reference TRBV2 and TRBJ2-1, the complete variable domain reads EPEVTQTPSHQVTQMGQEVILRCVPISNHLYFYWYRQILGQKVEFLVSFYNNEISEKSEIFDDQFSVERPDGSNFTLKIRSTKLEDSAMYFCASSSSGNEQFFGPGTRLTVL.

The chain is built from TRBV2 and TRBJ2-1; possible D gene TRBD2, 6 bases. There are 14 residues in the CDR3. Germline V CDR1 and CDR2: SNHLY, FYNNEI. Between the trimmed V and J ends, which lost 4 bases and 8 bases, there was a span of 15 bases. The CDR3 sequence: CASSGLEDRHEQFF. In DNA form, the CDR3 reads TGTGCCAGCAGTGGACTAGAAGATCGCCATGAGCAGTTCTTC.

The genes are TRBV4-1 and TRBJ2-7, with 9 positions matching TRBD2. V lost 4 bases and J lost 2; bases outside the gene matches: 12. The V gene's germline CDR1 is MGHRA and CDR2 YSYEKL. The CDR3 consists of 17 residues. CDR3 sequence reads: CASSRISSGRQAYEQYF. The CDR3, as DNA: TGCGCCAGCAGCCGTATATCCAGCGGGAGGCAGGCCTACGAGCAGTACTTC.

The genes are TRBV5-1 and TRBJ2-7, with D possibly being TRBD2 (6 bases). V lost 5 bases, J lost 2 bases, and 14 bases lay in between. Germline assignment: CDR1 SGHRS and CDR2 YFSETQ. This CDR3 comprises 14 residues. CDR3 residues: CASREGLSTYEQYF. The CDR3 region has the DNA TGCGCCAGCAGGGAGGGTCTTAGTACCTACGAGCAGTACTTC.

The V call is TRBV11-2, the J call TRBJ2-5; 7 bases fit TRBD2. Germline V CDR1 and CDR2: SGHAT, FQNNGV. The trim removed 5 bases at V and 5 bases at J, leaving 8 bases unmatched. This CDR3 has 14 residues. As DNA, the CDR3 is TGTGCCAGCAGCCCCAGAGGGAGGGCGGAGACCCAGTACTTC. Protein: CASSPRGRAETQYF. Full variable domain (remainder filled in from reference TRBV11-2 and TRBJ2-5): EAGVAQSPRYKIIEKRQSVAFWCNPISGHATLYWYQQILGQGPKLLIQFQNNGVVDDSQLPKDRFSAERLKGVDSTLKIQPAKLEDSAVYLCASSPRGRAETQYFGPGTRLLVL.

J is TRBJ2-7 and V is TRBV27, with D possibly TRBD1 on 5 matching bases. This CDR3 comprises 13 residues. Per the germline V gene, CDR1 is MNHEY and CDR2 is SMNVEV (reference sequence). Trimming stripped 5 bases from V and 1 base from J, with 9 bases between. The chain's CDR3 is CASSVTGSYEQYF. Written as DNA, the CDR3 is TGTGCCAGCAGTGTTACAGGTTCCTACGAGCAGTACTTC.

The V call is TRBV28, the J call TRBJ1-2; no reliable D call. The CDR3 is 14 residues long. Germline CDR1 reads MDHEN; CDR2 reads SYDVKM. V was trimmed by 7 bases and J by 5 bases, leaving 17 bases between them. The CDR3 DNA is TGTGCCAGCACCCCAAGAGTCCTGCCGTATGGCTACACCTTC. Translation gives CASTPRVLPYGYTF.

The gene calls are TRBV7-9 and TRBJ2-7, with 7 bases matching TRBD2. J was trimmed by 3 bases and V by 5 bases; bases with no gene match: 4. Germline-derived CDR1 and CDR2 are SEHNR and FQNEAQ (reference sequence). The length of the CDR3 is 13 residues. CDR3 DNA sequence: TGTGCCAGCAGCCCCGAGCGGGACTACGAGCAGTACTTC. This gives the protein CASSPERDYEQYF.

The CDR3 DNA sequence: TGTGCCAGCAGCTTTCGACAGGGGTTTAATGAAAAACTGTTTTTT. As protein: CASSFRQGFNEKLFF. The genes are TRBV13 and TRBJ1-4; 8 bases match TRBD1. V was pared by 3 bases and J by 4 bases, with 4 bases of the junction left unmatched. The CDR3 sequence is 15 residues long. Per the germline V gene, CDR1 is PRHDT and CDR2 is FYEKMQ (reference sequence).

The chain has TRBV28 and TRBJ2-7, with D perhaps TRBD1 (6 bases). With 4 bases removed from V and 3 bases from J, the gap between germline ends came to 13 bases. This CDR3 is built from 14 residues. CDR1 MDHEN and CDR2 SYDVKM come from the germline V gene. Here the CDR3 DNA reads TGTGCCAGCAGTTCAGACAGGACATACTACGAGCAGTACTTC. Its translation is CASSSDRTYYEQYF.

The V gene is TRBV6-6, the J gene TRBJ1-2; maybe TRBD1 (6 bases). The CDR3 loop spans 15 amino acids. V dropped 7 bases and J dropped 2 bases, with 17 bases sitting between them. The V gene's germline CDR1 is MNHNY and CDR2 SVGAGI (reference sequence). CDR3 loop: CASNKLGGQNYGYTF. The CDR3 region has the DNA TGTGCCAGCAATAAACTAGGAGGACAGAACTATGGCTACACCTTC.

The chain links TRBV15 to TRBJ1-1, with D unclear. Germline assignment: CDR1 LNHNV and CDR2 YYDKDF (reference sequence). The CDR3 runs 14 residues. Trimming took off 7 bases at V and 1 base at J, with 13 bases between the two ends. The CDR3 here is CATNQGLSNTEAFF. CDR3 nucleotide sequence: TGTGCCACCAACCAAGGACTTTCGAACACTGAAGCTTTCTTT.

CDR3 in amino acids: CASGGLAGVGTQYF. The CDR3 coding sequence is TGTGCCAGCGGGGGACTAGCGGGAGTTGGGACCCAGTACTTC. The chain employs TRBV9 and TRBJ2-5, with 14 bases lining up with TRBD2. CDR1 is SGDLS and CDR2 is YYNGEE in the germline V gene. CDR3 length: 14 amino acids. The J segment lost 7 bases and the V segment lost 7 bases, leaving 6 bases of the junction unmatched.

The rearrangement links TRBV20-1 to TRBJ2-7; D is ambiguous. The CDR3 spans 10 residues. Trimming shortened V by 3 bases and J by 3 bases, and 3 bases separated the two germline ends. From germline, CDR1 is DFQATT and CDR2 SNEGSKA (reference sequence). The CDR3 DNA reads TGCAGTGCTAGCTTCTACGAGCAGTACTTC. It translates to CSASFYEQYF.

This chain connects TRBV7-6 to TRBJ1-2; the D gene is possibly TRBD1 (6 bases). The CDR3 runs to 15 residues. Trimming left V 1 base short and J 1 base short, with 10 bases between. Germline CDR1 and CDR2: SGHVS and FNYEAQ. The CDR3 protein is CASSLGTGINYGYTF. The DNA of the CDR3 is TGTGCCAGCAGCTTAGGAACAGGGATTAACTATGGCTACACCTTC. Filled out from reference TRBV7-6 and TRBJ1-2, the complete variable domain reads GAGVSQSPRYKVTKRGQDVALRCDPISGHVSLYWYRQALGQGPEFLTYFNYEAQQDKSGLPNDRFSAERPEGSISTLTIQRTEQRDSAMYRCASSLGTGINYGYTFGSGTRLTVV.

The CDR3 DNA reads as TGTGCCAGCAGCCCTAGGGGGGGCCCTACTGGCTACACCTTC. Translating gives CASSPRGGPTGYTF. This chain joins TRBV11-2 and TRBJ1-2, with a possible D match to TRBD1 (6 bases). The CDR3 has 14 residues. V was trimmed by 5 bases and J by 7 bases, leaving 17 bases between them. Germline assignment: CDR1 SGHAT and CDR2 FQNNGV.

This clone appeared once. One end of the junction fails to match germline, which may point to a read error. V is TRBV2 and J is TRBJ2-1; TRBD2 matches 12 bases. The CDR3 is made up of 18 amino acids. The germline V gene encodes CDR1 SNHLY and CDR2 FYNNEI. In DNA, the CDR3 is TGTGCCAGCAGGCTACCTCGACTAGCGGGAGAGTCCTTCAATGAGCAGTTCTTC. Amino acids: CASRLPRLAGESFNEQFF. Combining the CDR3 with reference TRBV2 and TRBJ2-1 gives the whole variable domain EPEVTQTPSHQVTQMGQEVILRCVPISNHLYFYWYRQILGQKVEFLVSFYNNEISEKSEIFDDQFSVERPDGSNFTLKIRSTKLEDSAMYFCASRLPRLAGESFNEQFFGPGTRLTVL.

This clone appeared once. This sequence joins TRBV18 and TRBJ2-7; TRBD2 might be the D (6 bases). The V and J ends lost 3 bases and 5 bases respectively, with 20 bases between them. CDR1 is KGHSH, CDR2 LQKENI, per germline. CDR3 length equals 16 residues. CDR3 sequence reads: CASSPLNQRVADEQYF. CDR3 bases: TGTGCCAGCTCACCGTTGAACCAGCGGGTGGCTGACGAGCAGTACTTC.

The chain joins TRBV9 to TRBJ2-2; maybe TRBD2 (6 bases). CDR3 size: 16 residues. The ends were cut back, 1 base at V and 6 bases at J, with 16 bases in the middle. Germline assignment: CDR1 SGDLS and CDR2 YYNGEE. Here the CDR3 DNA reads TGTGCCAGCAGCGTACATCTCGGGAGTATGGCCGGGGAGCTGTTTTTT. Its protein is CASSVHLGSMAGELFF.

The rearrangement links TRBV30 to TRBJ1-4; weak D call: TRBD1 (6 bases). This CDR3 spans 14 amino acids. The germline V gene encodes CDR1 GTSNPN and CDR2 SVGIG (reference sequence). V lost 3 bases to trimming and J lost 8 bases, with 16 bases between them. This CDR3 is CAWSKQGGREKLFF. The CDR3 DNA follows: TGTGCCTGGAGCAAACAGGGTGGGAGAGAAAAACTGTTTTTT.

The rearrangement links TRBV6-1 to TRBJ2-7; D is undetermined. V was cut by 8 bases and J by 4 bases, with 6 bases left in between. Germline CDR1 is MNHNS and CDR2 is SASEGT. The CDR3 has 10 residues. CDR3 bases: TGTGCCAGCGGCAGTTACGAGCAGTACTTC. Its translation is CASGSYEQYF.

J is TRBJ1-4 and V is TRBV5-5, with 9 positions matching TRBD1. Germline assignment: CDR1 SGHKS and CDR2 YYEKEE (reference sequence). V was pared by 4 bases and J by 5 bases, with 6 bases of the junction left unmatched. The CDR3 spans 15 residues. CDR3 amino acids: CASSLGGQGNEKLFF. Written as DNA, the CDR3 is TGTGCCAGCAGCCTTGGCGGACAGGGGAATGAAAAACTGTTTTTT.

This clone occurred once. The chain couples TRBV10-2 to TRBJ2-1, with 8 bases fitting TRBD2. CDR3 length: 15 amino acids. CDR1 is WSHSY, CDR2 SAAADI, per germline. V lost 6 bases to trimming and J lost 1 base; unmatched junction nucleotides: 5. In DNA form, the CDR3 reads TGCGCCAGCAGAATGACTAGCGATTCCTACAATGAGCAGTTCTTC. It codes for CASRMTSDSYNEQFF.

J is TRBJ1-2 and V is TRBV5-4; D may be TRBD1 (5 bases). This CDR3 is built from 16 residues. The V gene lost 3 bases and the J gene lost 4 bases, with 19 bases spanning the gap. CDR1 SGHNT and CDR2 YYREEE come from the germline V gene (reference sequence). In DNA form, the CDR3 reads TGTGCCAGCAGCTATTCTCCCGGGACTCGGGGCTATGGCTACACCTTC. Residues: CASSYSPGTRGYGYTF.